This TCR beta chain was sequenced for a study of T cell responses to AZD1222 COVID-19 vaccine. Sequenced by immunoSEQ multiplex PCR; TCRdb stores in-frame clones only, minus some. Altogether 110,000 to 150,000 clones are present, over 90% being singletons, with the ten largest covering under 6.5%. Points on this clone: Its cognate antigen is unknown.

Germline-derived CDR1 and CDR2 are MNHEY and SVGAGI. CDR3 length: 14 residues. The ends lost 7 bases at V and 3 bases at J; junction bases unmatched: 7. Findings and limits, study-wide: Only six AZD1222 recipients tested seropositive at baseline. No repertoire was sampled before or during the peak T cell response, only after it. Donors in the cohort were predominantly white British and more often female, and clonal diversity was possibly underestimated.

The rearrangement links TRBV6-5 to TRBJ1-2; 8 bases are shared with TRBD1. This material consisted of peripheral blood, taken on day 0 of AZD1222 vaccination. The TCR sequence derives from an adult in good health. The CDR3 loop is CASNSGTGDYGYTF. The CDR3 DNA is TGTGCCAGCAACTCAGGGACAGGCGACTATGGCTACACCTTC.